Below are 14 T cell receptor beta chains sequenced from a single sample in a study of cytomegalovirus exposure and HLA in healthy donors. The PCR employed 60 Vbeta primers together with 13 Jbeta primers. Using immunoSEQ multiplex PCR, the repertoire was profiled, and TCRdb retains in-frame clones only, with some absent. Here the sample spans 100,000 to 150,000 clones, roughly 72% being singletons. Material for sequencing was PBMCs. Every receptor here comes from a male donor in good health and CMV-seronegative.

The V gene is TRBV10-3, the J gene TRBJ2-3; tentative D call: TRBD1 (6 bases). The germline CDR1 and CDR2 sequences are ENHRY and SYGVKD. V dropped 4 bases and J dropped 5 bases, with 13 bases sitting between them. This CDR3 has 14 residues. DNA of the CDR3: TGTGCCATCAGTGGATTACTCAGGGGAGATACGCAGTATTTT. Its protein product is CAISGLLRGDTQYF.

The chain links TRBV5-5 to TRBJ1-3; 8 bases are a match to TRBD1. The CDR3 extends over 15 amino acids. CDR1 and CDR2 from the germline V gene are SGHKS and YYEKEE (reference sequence). V lost 4 bases and J lost 2; bases outside the gene matches: 5. The CDR3 sequence: CASSKQGVTGNTIYF. CDR3 in DNA: TGTGCCAGCAGCAAACAGGGGGTCACTGGAAACACCATATATTTT.

The chain couples TRBV9 to TRBJ2-7, with 7 bases aligning to TRBD2. Trimming took 3 bases from V and 6 from J; bases not matched to a gene: 9. Per germline, CDR1 SGDLS and CDR2 YYNGEE. The CDR3 extends over 14 amino acids. CDR3 nucleotides: TGTGCCAGCAGCGCAGCGGGAAGAGTAGGCGAGCAGTACTTC. Translation: CASSAAGRVGEQYF.

The J gene is TRBJ1-1, the V gene TRBV5-1, with 8 bases fitting TRBD1. Germline loops: CDR1 SGHRS, CDR2 YFSETQ. The CDR3 contains 15 residues. V shed 5 bases and J 3 bases; nucleotides not matched to a gene: 9. The CDR3 here is CASRKGTGQDTEAFF. DNA of the CDR3: TGCGCCAGCAGAAAGGGGACAGGACAAGACACTGAAGCTTTCTTT.

The chain links TRBV5-4 to TRBJ2-1, with 14 bases that match TRBD2. CDR1 and CDR2 (germline): SGHNT, YYREEE (reference sequence). The CDR3 covers 17 residues. Losses at the gene ends were 5 bases for V and 2 bases for J; bases not matched to a gene: 6. CDR3 bases: TGTGCCAGCAGTTACGGACTAGCGGGGGGAACCTACAATGAGCAGTTCTTC. Its translation is CASSYGLAGGTYNEQFF.

The rearrangement joins TRBV25-1 to TRBJ2-7; no definite D call. Trimming took 3 bases from V and 11 from J, leaving 17 bases between them. Germline values: CDR1 MGHDK, CDR2 SYGVNS. This CDR3 has 13 amino acids. As DNA, the CDR3 is TGTGCCAGCAGTGACCTCGACCTAGGTGTGGAGTACTTC. This codes for CASSDLDLGVEYF.

V gene TRBV5-6 combines with J gene TRBJ1-5; D unclear. This CDR3 comprises 14 residues. Trimming stripped 3 bases from V and 4 bases from J, with 11 bases between. CDR1 is SGHDT and CDR2 is YYEEEE in the germline V gene. CDR3 sequence (DNA): TGTGCCAGCAGCTCGGGTCTCCCAAATCAGCCCCAGCATTTT. It specifies CASSSGLPNQPQHF.

The rearrangement links TRBV4-3 to TRBJ1-3, with 11 positions matching TRBD1. This CDR3 has 16 amino acids. The germline V gene encodes CDR1 LGHNA and CDR2 YSLEER. Losses at the gene ends were 4 bases for V and 0 bases for J; bases not matched to a gene: 2. The CDR3 DNA reads as TGCGCCAGCAGCCGGGACAGGGGGTCCTCTGGAAACACCATATATTTT. Translation gives CASSRDRGSSGNTIYF.

This clone was counted a few times. V gene TRBV6-1 combines with J gene TRBJ1-1; the match to TRBD1 covers 8 bases. The germline V gene encodes CDR1 MNHNS and CDR2 SASEGT. The CDR3 spans 14 residues. Trimming removed 5 bases from V and 7 bases from J; junction bases left unmatched: 9. CDR3 amino acids: CASSTRTGLNEAFF. The CDR3 DNA reads as TGTGCCAGCAGTACTCGGACAGGGTTAAATGAAGCTTTCTTT.

This chain joins TRBV20-1 and TRBJ1-1; tentatively, D is TRBD1 (5 bases). The CDR3 has 10 amino acids. The V gene's germline CDR1 is DFQATT and CDR2 SNEGSKA (reference sequence). V dropped 3 bases and J dropped 6 bases, with 5 bases sitting between them. The CDR3 region is CSASRAEAFF. Written as DNA, the CDR3 is TGCAGTGCTAGCAGGGCTGAAGCTTTCTTT.

The chain is built from TRBV7-9 and TRBJ1-4; TRBD1 matches at 8 bases. The V and J ends lost 2 bases and 7 bases, in that order; junction bases with no gene match: 6. The CDR3 totals 15 residues. The germline V gene has CDR1 SEHNR and CDR2 FQNEAQ (reference sequence). Here the CDR3 reads CASSLQGAKSEKLFF. CDR3 nucleotides: TGTGCCAGCAGCTTACAGGGGGCGAAGAGTGAAAAACTGTTTTTT.

CDR3: CASSERYSNQPQHF. DNA for the CDR3: TGTGCCAGTAGTGAACGGTATAGCAATCAGCCCCAGCATTTT. The rearrangement joins TRBV19 to TRBJ1-5; no firm D call. This CDR3 has 14 amino acids. Per the germline V gene, CDR1 is LNHDA and CDR2 is SQIVND (reference sequence). Between the trimmed V and J ends, which lost 5 bases and 0 bases, there was a span of 8 bases. Combining the CDR3 with reference TRBV19 and TRBJ1-5 gives the whole variable domain DGGITQSPKYLFRKEGQNVTLSCEQNLNHDAMYWYRQDPGQGLRLIYYSQIVNDFQKGDIAEGYSVSREKKESFPLTVTSAQKNPTAFYLCASSERYSNQPQHFGDGTRLSIL.

The gene calls are TRBV7-8 and TRBJ2-7; 9 bases line up with TRBD2. V lost 0 bases, J lost 0 bases, and 15 bases stayed unmatched. The germline CDR1 and CDR2 sequences are SGHVS and FQNEAQ. CDR3 length equals 20 residues. The CDR3: CASSLARVASGNPSSYEQYF. The CDR3 DNA follows: TGTGCCAGCAGCTTAGCGCGGGTTGCTAGCGGGAACCCTAGCTCCTACGAGCAGTACTTC.

This clone was counted between two and nine times. The J gene is TRBJ2-6, the V gene TRBV5-4; TRBD1 agrees at 7 bases. The CDR3 is 16 amino acids. After removal of 4 bases from V and 0 bases from J, the junction contained 4 bases not matched to a gene. Germline V gene lookup returns CDR1 SGHNT and CDR2 YYREEE (reference sequence). The CDR3 DNA follows: TGTGCCAGCAGCCCGGGACAGAACTCTGGGGCCAACGTCCTGACTTTC. Amino acids: CASSPGQNSGANVLTF. The variable domain in full, with the rest retrieved from reference TRBV5-4 and TRBJ2-6, is ETGVTQSPTHLIKTRGQQVTLRCSSQSGHNTVSWYQQALGQGPQFIFQYYREEENGRGNFPPRFSGLQFPNYSSELNVNALELDDSALYLCASSPGQNSGANVLTFGAGSRLTVL.